Shown below are 20 T cell receptor beta chains from a single sample sequenced in a study of T cells in Graves' hyperthyroidism and ophthalmopathy. Amplified regions were TCR beta CDR3 sequences from RNA transcripts. The TCR CDR3 first-round RT-PCR relied on the HTBI primer set. MiXCR, run by TCRdb on the multiplex PCR reads, gives a single entry per CDR3 protein. The sample lists approximately 95,000 distinct CDR3 sequences, approximately 42% occurring once. The sequenced material came from peripheral blood or thyroid tissue (not recorded which). These receptors were taken from a woman aged 30 to 39 with Graves' hyperthyroidism.

This clonotype occurred many times. This chain joins TRBV28 and TRBJ1-2, with D hard to call. From germline, CDR1 is MDHEN and CDR2 SYDVKM. Trimming left V 6 bases short and J 3 bases short, with 14 bases between. The CDR3 is made up of 14 amino acids. This CDR3 reads CASSRDSGHYGYTF. The DNA of the CDR3 is TGTGCCAGCAGCCGGGATAGTGGCCACTATGGCTACACCTTC.

This clonotype was recorded once. The gene calls are TRBV10-2 and TRBJ2-5, with D tentatively TRBD2 (6 bases). The CDR3 is 12 amino acids. Germline CDR1 reads WSHSY; CDR2 reads SAAADI. The V and J ends lost 4 bases and 6 bases respectively, with 9 bases between them. The CDR3 loop reads CASSVAGQTQYF. The CDR3 bases are TGCGCCAGCAGTGTGGCGGGACAGACCCAGTACTTC.

There are many counts of this clonotype. J is TRBJ1-4 and V is TRBV7-2; D ambiguous. Between the trimmed V and J ends, which lost 5 bases and 7 bases, there was a span of 11 bases. This CDR3 is 13 amino acids long. CDR1 is SGHTA and CDR2 is FQGNSA in the germline V gene. CDR3: CASSPRTGEKLFF. Written as DNA, the CDR3 is TGTGCCAGCAGCCCTCGGACGGGTGAAAAACTGTTTTTT.

Only a few counts were recorded for this clonotype. The V and J genes are TRBV29-1 and TRBJ1-2; 10 nucleotides match TRBD1. V shed 6 bases, J shed 3 bases, and the junction held 7 bases outside the gene matches. Germline CDR1 and CDR2: SQVTM and ANQGSEA. The CDR3 runs to 14 residues. CDR3 in amino acids: CSVVDRGRDYGYTF. CDR3 bases: TGCAGCGTGGTTGACAGGGGGCGAGACTATGGCTACACCTTC.

This clonotype appeared many times. The genes are TRBV20-1 and TRBJ2-3, with 8 bases fitting TRBD2. The germline CDR1 and CDR2 sequences are DFQATT and SNEGSKA (reference sequence). V was pared by 3 bases and J by 0 bases, with 8 bases of the junction left unmatched. CDR3 length equals 16 residues. In DNA form, the CDR3 reads TGCAGTGCTAGCTACCTCCGGGGGGGGAGCACAGATACGCAGTATTTT. Amino acids: CSASYLRGGSTDTQYF.

This clonotype came up a few times. One junction end does not reproduce the germline sequence, and a read error may be involved. The chain joins TRBV7-9 to TRBJ2-5; D ambiguous. CDR1 and CDR2 (germline): SEHNR, FQNEAQ (reference sequence). This CDR3 spans 8 amino acids. The CDR3 is CASSPQGF. In nucleotides, the CDR3 is TGTGCCAGCAGCCCCCAAGGCTTC.

The rearrangement joins TRBV20-1 to TRBJ1-5; D is undetermined. Germline V gene data show CDR1 as DFQATT and CDR2 as SNEGSKA (reference sequence). Between the trimmed V and J ends, which lost 0 bases and 5 bases, there was a span of 14 bases. The CDR3 length is 15 residues. This chain's CDR3 is CSARDSAGPDQPQHF. CDR3 in DNA: TGCAGTGCTAGAGATTCGGCCGGACCTGATCAGCCCCAGCATTTT.

This clonotype was counted many times. The V and J genes are TRBV6-1 and TRBJ2-7; 9 bases match TRBD1. CDR1 MNHNS and CDR2 SASEGT come from the germline V gene. After removal of 8 bases from V and 0 bases from J, the junction contained 5 bases not matched to a gene. The CDR3 spans 14 residues. CDR3 sequence: CASSDRGSSYEQYF. In DNA, the CDR3 is TGTGCCAGCTCGGACAGGGGTAGCTCCTACGAGCAGTACTTC.

This clonotype was seen only a few times. A read error may be the cause here, since a much bigger clone is one base away. J is TRBJ1-4 and V is TRBV5-1, with 7 bases aligning to TRBD1. CDR1 SGHRS and CDR2 YFSETQ come from the germline V gene. There are 16 residues in the CDR3. V trimming: 0 bases; J trimming: 7 bases; junction bases outside the gene matches: 9. CDR3 nucleotides: TGCGCCAGCAGCTTGGGCCCAGGGCCAGGGGGTGAAAAACTGTTTTTT. Protein: CASSLGPGPGGEKLFF.

V usage is TRBV19 and J usage is TRBJ1-2, with a tentative D call TRBD1 (5 bases). CDR3 length: 13 amino acids. Germline V gene lookup returns CDR1 LNHDA and CDR2 SQIVND (reference sequence). The ends were cut back, 5 bases at V and 4 bases at J, with 11 bases in the middle. CDR3 sequence (DNA): TGTGCCAGTAGTGACGACAGCTCCTATGGCTACACCTTC. It is translated as CASSDDSSYGYTF.

This clonotype was counted at least ten times. V gene TRBV12-3 or TRBV12-4 combines with J gene TRBJ1-2; tentative D call: TRBD1 (5 bases). The length of the CDR3 is 13 residues. The V and J ends lost 4 bases and 5 bases respectively, with 11 bases between them. The CDR3, as DNA: TGTGCCAGCAGTTCCCAGGGTACATATGGCTACACCTTC. This encodes CASSSQGTYGYTF.

This clonotype came up many times. The J gene is TRBJ1-3, the V gene TRBV6-6; D gene ambiguous. Between the trimmed V and J ends, which lost 2 bases and 4 bases, there was a span of 12 bases. This CDR3 is built from 15 residues. Germline CDR1 and CDR2: MNHNY and SVGAGI (reference sequence). CDR3 sequence reads: CASSYAANTGNTIYF. The CDR3, as DNA: TGTGCCAGCAGTTACGCGGCAAACACGGGAAACACCATATATTTT.

This clonotype has a count of ten or more. This chain links TRBV10-3 with TRBJ2-2; a possible D gene is TRBD2 (6 bases). Deletions cut 11 bases from V and 4 bases from J, with 20 bases between. CDR3 length equals 15 residues. Germline V gives CDR1 ENHRY, CDR2 SYGVKD. The CDR3 here is CASWDWRYPTGELFF. As DNA, the CDR3 is TGTGCCTCTTGGGACTGGCGGTACCCCACCGGGGAGCTGTTTTTT.

This clonotype was detected many times. For the CDR3, the DNA is TGTGCCAGCAGCCCGGAGCTCTCTTCCTACGAGCAGTACTTC. It specifies CASSPELSSYEQYF. The chain recombines TRBV7-2 with TRBJ2-7; D call uncertain. This CDR3 is built from 14 residues. The germline CDR1 and CDR2 sequences are SGHTA and FQGNSA. V was pared by 5 bases and J by 1 base, with 12 bases between.

The rearrangement uses TRBV5-4 and TRBJ2-5, with TRBD2 identical over 10 bases. The CDR3 contains 15 residues. The germline V gene encodes CDR1 SGHNT and CDR2 YYREEE (reference sequence). With V trimmed by 4 bases and J by 1 base, 4 bases remained unmatched. The CDR3 sequence: CASSPAGGFQETQYF. CDR3 DNA: TGTGCCAGCAGCCCAGCGGGAGGGTTCCAAGAGACCCAGTACTTC.

On this clonotype itself: A much larger clone differs by one base, so this may be a read error. The V gene is TRBV5-1, the J gene TRBJ2-3; D not resolved. Per the germline V gene, CDR1 is SGHRS and CDR2 is YFSETQ. The CDR3 extends over 12 amino acids. V was clipped by 7 bases and J by 5 bases, with 11 bases between them. The CDR3 DNA follows: TGCGCCAGCGGCGTCTCGGGAGATACGCAGTATTTT. Translation: CASGVSGDTQYF. The variable domain in full, completed from reference TRBV5-1 and TRBJ2-3, reads KAGVTQTPRYLIKTRGQQVTLSCSPISGHRSVSWYQQTPGQGLQFLFEYFSETQRNKGNFPGRFSGRQFSNSRSEMNVSTLELGDSALYLCASGVSGDTQYFGPGTRLTVL.

The V and J genes are TRBV24-1 and TRBJ1-1; D gene ambiguous. The CDR3 contains 14 residues. Germline assignment: CDR1 KGHDR and CDR2 SFDVKD. V gave up 4 bases and J gave up 6 bases, with 14 bases separating them. The CDR3 here is CATSDAGVAPEAFF. DNA of the CDR3: TGTGCCACCAGTGACGCTGGGGTGGCCCCTGAAGCTTTCTTT.

Details on this clonotype: The conserved phenylalanine or tryptophan normally closing the CDR3 is absent here, so this likely arose from a read error. The DNA is omitted, as the CDR3 cannot be located on it reliably, and the CDR3 follows TCRdb's listing. V is TRBV7-9 and J is TRBJ2-2; the table assigns TRBD1, which was not confirmed against the DNA. Germline V gene data show CDR1 as SEHNR and CDR2 as FQNEAQ (reference sequence). The CDR3 spans 17 residues, counting both ends. This CDR3 reads CASSPPPGQTNTGELLA.

This clonotype was found many times. The chain uses TRBV2 and TRBJ2-5, with D perhaps given as TRBD1 or TRBD2 (5 bases each). Between the trimmed V and J ends, which lost 7 bases and 0 bases, there was a span of 12 bases. CDR1 is SNHLY and CDR2 is FYNNEI in the germline V gene. The CDR3 loop spans 14 amino acids. CDR3: CASKEQDYQETQYF. CDR3 coding DNA: TGTGCCAGCAAGGAACAGGACTACCAAGAGACCCAGTACTTC.

This clonotype was detected ten times or more. V usage is TRBV20-1 and J usage is TRBJ2-3; 9 bases agree with TRBD1. CDR3 length: 16 residues. CDR1 is DFQATT and CDR2 is SNEGSKA in the germline V gene (reference sequence). The J segment lost 3 bases and the V segment lost 5 bases, leaving 12 bases of the junction unmatched. The CDR3 sequence: CSASHPGQGLTDTQYF. DNA of the CDR3: TGCAGTGCTTCACACCCGGGACAGGGTTTGACAGATACGCAGTATTTT.